The 27 T cell receptor beta chains below were found in one sample sequenced in a study of Graves' ophthalmopathy and Graves' hyperthyroidism. RNA transcripts provided the template for amplifying TCR beta CDR3 regions. Scientists carried out first-round RT-PCR using HTBI primers and then a second-round multiplex PCR. TCRdb recomputed calls from the multiplex PCR reads with MiXCR, one row per CDR3 protein. The table includes 650,000 to 800,000 distinct CDR3 sequences, about 41% detected once. The sequencing input was peripheral blood. The receptor source for this set is an adult man with Graves' ophthalmopathy.

Ten or more counts support this clonotype. The V gene is TRBV29-1, the J gene TRBJ2-2; 10 nucleotides match TRBD1. The CDR3 runs to 15 residues. Looked up from germline, CDR1 is SQVTM and CDR2 is ANQGSEA. The trim removed 5 bases at V and 4 bases at J, leaving 7 bases unmatched. CDR3 protein: CSVTKRDRGTGELFF. Written as DNA, the CDR3 is TGCAGCGTTACGAAAAGGGACAGGGGCACCGGGGAGCTGTTTTTT.

The chain has TRBV4-1 and TRBJ2-7, with D perhaps TRBD1 (6 bases). CDR3 length equals 15 residues. Germline V gives CDR1 MGHRA, CDR2 YSYEKL. Trimming took off 3 bases at V and 4 bases at J, with 16 bases between the two ends. The CDR3 DNA reads as TGCGCCAGCAGCCAGACCGGACAGTCCAATTACGAGCAGTACTTC. Its protein product is CASSQTGQSNYEQYF.

In its sample, this clonotype was seen a few times. V and J are TRBV6-5 and TRBJ2-7, with D possibly TRBD2 on 6 matching bases. V was cut by 2 bases and J by 0 bases, with 14 bases left in between. The CDR3 covers 16 residues. CDR1 and CDR2 (germline): MNHEY, SVGAGI. CDR3 amino acids: CASSYKGGDSSYEQYF. The CDR3 DNA is TGTGCCAGCAGTTACAAAGGAGGGGATAGCTCCTACGAGCAGTACTTC.

This clonotype was observed at least ten times. J is TRBJ1-1 and V is TRBV19; TRBD1 matches at 7 bases. Losses at the gene ends were 6 bases for V and 5 bases for J; bases not matched to a gene: 9. Germline V gene sequence: CDR1 LNHDA, CDR2 SQIVND (reference sequence). This CDR3 spans 14 amino acids. The CDR3 spells CASRRSGGRTEAFF. For the CDR3, the DNA is TGTGCCAGTAGACGGTCAGGGGGAAGAACTGAAGCTTTCTTT.

The V gene is TRBV7-9, the J gene TRBJ2-2; TRBD1 or TRBD2 may be the D gene (6 bases each). The germline V gene encodes CDR1 SEHNR and CDR2 FQNEAQ (reference sequence). Trimming took off 7 bases at V and 1 base at J, with 13 bases between the two ends. This CDR3 is 15 amino acids long. The CDR3 region has the DNA TGTGCCAGCAACCTTAAGGGGGGGAACACCGGGGAGCTGTTTTTT. Its protein is CASNLKGGNTGELFF. Drawing the rest from reference TRBV7-9 and TRBJ2-2, the complete variable domain is DTGVSQNPRHKITKRGQNVTFRCDPISEHNRLYWYRQTLGQGPEFLTYFQNEAQLEKSRLLSDRFSAERPKGSFSTLEIQRTEQGDSAMYLCASNLKGGNTGELFFGEGSRLTVL.

As to this clonotype: A much larger clonotype is one base distant, so this may be a read error. This chain joins TRBV7-9 and TRBJ2-1; D not resolved. Germline-derived CDR1 and CDR2 are SEHNR and FQNEAQ (reference sequence). The length of the CDR3 is 10 residues. Here the CDR3 DNA reads TGTTCCAGCAGCTTATACGAGCAGTTCTTC. Its translation is CSSSLYEQFF.

This sequence joins TRBV12-3 or TRBV12-4 and TRBJ2-6, with D perhaps TRBD1 (6 bases). V lost 4 bases to trimming and J lost 6 bases, with 13 bases between them. The CDR3 is 15 amino acids. The CDR3 region is CASSSRPGQANVLTF. The CDR3, as DNA: TGTGCCAGCAGTTCTCGACCGGGACAGGCCAACGTCCTGACTTTC.

This clonotype has at least ten counts. The chain combines TRBV19 with TRBJ2-2, with 7 positions matching TRBD2. CDR1 is LNHDA, CDR2 SQIVND, per germline (reference sequence). V was pared by 6 bases and J by 8 bases, with 6 bases of the junction left unmatched. The CDR3 is 13 amino acids. The CDR3 region is CASSLGLPGELFF. CDR3 DNA sequence: TGTGCCAGTAGCCTGGGACTACCTGGGGAGCTGTTTTTT.

This clonotype was seen once. The rearrangement links TRBV10-3 to TRBJ1-2; D gene unclear. This CDR3 region has 12 residues. Germline CDR1 reads ENHRY; CDR2 reads SYGVKD. V was trimmed by 11 bases and J by 2 bases, leaving 12 bases between them. CDR3 protein: CAVVAENYGYTF. The CDR3 region has the DNA TGTGCCGTAGTCGCAGAGAACTATGGCTACACCTTC.

The chain carries TRBV5-1 and TRBJ2-7; no definite D call. V shed 7 bases and J shed 5 bases, with 19 bases lying between them. Germline V CDR1 and CDR2: SGHRS, YFSETQ. This CDR3 contains 14 residues. Here the CDR3 DNA reads TGCGCCAGCGGCGAAACCGGGCACCCGGACGAGCAGTACTTC. The encoded protein is CASGETGHPDEQYF.

This clonotype was observed many times. The V and J genes are TRBV7-6 and TRBJ2-5, with 13 bases identical to TRBD2. V lost 5 bases, J lost 4 bases, and 7 bases stayed unmatched. From germline, CDR1 is SGHVS and CDR2 FNYEAQ. This CDR3 is 16 amino acids long. Here the CDR3 DNA reads TGTGCCAGCAGCGTACGACTAGCGGGGGGTGGAGAGACCCAGTACTTC. Its protein product is CASSVRLAGGGETQYF.

The J gene is TRBJ1-5, the V gene TRBV19, with 9 bases aligning to TRBD1. The CDR3 is made up of 15 amino acids. J gave up 3 bases and V 6 bases, and 6 bases lay outside the gene matches. CDR1 and CDR2 (germline): LNHDA, SQIVND (reference sequence). CDR3 loop: CASRSGQGINQPQHF. The CDR3 DNA reads TGTGCCAGTAGATCGGGACAGGGTATCAATCAGCCCCAGCATTTT.

This rearrangement joins TRBV14 to TRBJ2-7; 7 nucleotides match TRBD2. The CDR3 extends over 15 amino acids. Germline CDR1 reads SGHDN; CDR2 reads FVKESK. J lost 0 bases, V lost 4 bases, and 6 bases had no gene match. CDR3 region: CASSLLARGSYEQYF. The CDR3, as DNA: TGTGCCAGCAGCCTACTAGCGCGAGGCTCCTACGAGCAGTACTTC.

This rearrangement joins TRBV25-1 to TRBJ2-5; TRBD2 matches 9 bases. J was trimmed by 6 bases and V by 6 bases; bases with no gene match: 11. CDR1 MGHDK and CDR2 SYGVNS come from the germline V gene. The CDR3 totals 15 residues. The CDR3 bases are TGTGCCAGCAGCTCGAATAGCGGGAGTTTGAAGACCCAGTACTTC. Amino acids: CASSSNSGSLKTQYF.

The chain carries TRBV7-2 and TRBJ2-7; TRBD1 agrees at 7 bases. V lost 5 bases and J lost 3; bases outside the gene matches: 16. Per the germline V gene, CDR1 is SGHTA and CDR2 is FQGNSA. The CDR3 has 17 residues. Here the CDR3 DNA reads TGTGCCAGCAGCAGCGCCGAAAGAGGGGGCAGTAGCTACGAGCAGTACTTC. Translated, it gives CASSSAERGGSSYEQYF.

This clonotype occurred many times. This CDR3 reads CASSPYTNTEAFF. Written as DNA, the CDR3 is TGTGCCAGCAGCCCCTATACGAACACTGAAGCTTTCTTT. This sequence joins TRBV7-9 and TRBJ1-1; D unclear. From germline, CDR1 is SEHNR and CDR2 FQNEAQ (reference sequence). V was pared by 5 bases and J by 1 base, with 8 bases between. The CDR3 has 13 amino acids.

There are many counts of this clonotype. This CDR3 reads CATKQGGGTEAFF. The DNA of the CDR3 is TGTGCCACCAAACAGGGAGGAGGCACTGAAGCTTTCTTT. V is TRBV24-1 and J is TRBJ1-1; a weak D match, TRBD1 (6 bases). CDR3 length: 13 amino acids. Germline CDR1 reads KGHDR; CDR2 reads SFDVKD. V was pared by 8 bases and J by 4 bases, with 13 bases between.

On this clonotype: Its ends do not fully match the called genes, so a read error is possible. The chain uses TRBV6-4 and TRBJ1-5; D unclear. The germline V gene has CDR1 MRHNA and CDR2 SNTAGT. The CDR3 totals 13 residues. DNA of the CDR3: TGTGCCAGGAGTGAGGACGACAATCAGCCCCAGCATTTT. This sequence encodes CARSEDDNQPQHF.

This clonotype was recorded a few times. V and J are TRBV4-3 and TRBJ2-7; TRBD1 matches 7 bases. CDR1 LGHNA and CDR2 YSLEER come from the germline V gene. V shed 0 bases and J 6 bases; nucleotides not matched to a gene: 11. The CDR3 is 16 amino acids. This CDR3 reads CASSQERTGALAEQYF. The CDR3 DNA reads TGCGCCAGCAGCCAAGAGAGGACAGGTGCCCTCGCCGAGCAGTACTTC.

This clonotype has ten or more counts. The chain joins TRBV7-9 to TRBJ2-2; D is unresolved. Trimming left V 5 bases short and J 6 bases short, with 13 bases between. CDR3 length: 14 residues. Germline CDR1 and CDR2: SEHNR and FQNEAQ (reference sequence). CDR3 coding DNA: TGTGCCAGCAGCCCCAGCGCTCCCGCCGGGGAGCTGTTTTTT. Translation gives CASSPSAPAGELFF.

This clonotype was observed at least ten times. The chain joins TRBV2 to TRBJ1-4; D may be TRBD1 (6 bases). Deletions cut 7 bases from V and 0 bases from J, with 12 bases between. The CDR3 has 15 amino acids. The V gene's germline CDR1 is SNHLY and CDR2 FYNNEI. CDR3 DNA sequence: TGTGCCAGCAAGGACAGTGAGGCAACTAATGAAAAACTGTTTTTT. The encoded protein is CASKDSEATNEKLFF.

CDR3 residues: CASSVGGTGNEKLFF. The CDR3 DNA reads TGTGCCAGCAGCGTTGGAGGGACAGGGAATGAAAAACTGTTTTTT. The chain recombines TRBV25-1 with TRBJ1-4; 9 bases map to TRBD1. The CDR3 extends over 15 amino acids. Per the germline V gene, CDR1 is MGHDK and CDR2 is SYGVNS. The V gene end was trimmed by 6 bases and the J gene end by 5 bases; junction bases not matched to a gene: 7.

Remarks on this clonotype: At one of its ends the junction is not consistent with the germline gene, which may arise from a read error. V is TRBV29-1 and J is TRBJ2-5, with a possible D match to TRBD2 (6 bases). The germline V gene encodes CDR1 SQVTM and CDR2 ANQGSEA. This CDR3 region has 16 residues. The CDR3 coding sequence is TGCAGCGTTGAAGATCAAACCTGGGGGGAGCAAGAGATCCAGTACTTC. This gives the protein CSVEDQTWGEQEIQYF.

The V call is TRBV4-1, the J call TRBJ2-7; D is unresolved. There are 17 residues in the CDR3. In germline, CDR1 is MGHRA, CDR2 YSYEKL. V shed 3 bases and J shed 0 bases, with 18 bases lying between them. The CDR3 region has the DNA TGCGCCAGCAGCCAGCCAAAGTGGGATGTGGGCTCCTACGAGCAGTACTTC. It is translated as CASSQPKWDVGSYEQYF.

This sequence joins TRBV25-1 and TRBJ2-2, with D possibly TRBD1 on 5 matching bases. Trimming removed 6 bases at V and 1 base at J, with 12 bases between. The germline CDR1 and CDR2 sequences are MGHDK and SYGVNS. This CDR3 has 15 amino acids. CDR3 DNA: TGTGCCAGCAGGAAGGGGTTGGGGAACACCGGGGAGCTGTTTTTT. Translating gives CASRKGLGNTGELFF.

The chain is built from TRBV24-1 and TRBJ2-7, with D uncertain. Germline-derived CDR1 and CDR2 are KGHDR and SFDVKD. CDR3 length: 11 amino acids. V lost 6 bases and J lost 4, with 6 bases in between. DNA for the CDR3: TGTGCCACCAGTTATGCGTACGAGCAGTACTTC. It is translated as CATSYAYEQYF.

About this clonotype itself: With a much larger clone just one base away, this may be a read error. This chain connects TRBV11-2 to TRBJ2-2; tentatively, D is TRBD2 (5 bases). This CDR3 is built from 14 residues. Looked up from germline, CDR1 is SGHAT and CDR2 is FQNNGV. CDR3 protein: CAGSPGENTGELFF. The CDR3 nucleotides read TGTGCCGGCAGCCCCGGGGAGAACACCGGGGAGCTGTTTTTT. Looking up the rest from reference TRBV11-2 and TRBJ2-2 gives the full variable domain: EAGVAQSPRYKIIEKRQSVAFWCNPISGHATLYWYQQILGQGPKLLIQFQNNGVVDDSQLPKDRFSAERLKGVDSTLKIQPAKLEDSAVYLCAGSPGENTGELFFGEGSRLTVL.